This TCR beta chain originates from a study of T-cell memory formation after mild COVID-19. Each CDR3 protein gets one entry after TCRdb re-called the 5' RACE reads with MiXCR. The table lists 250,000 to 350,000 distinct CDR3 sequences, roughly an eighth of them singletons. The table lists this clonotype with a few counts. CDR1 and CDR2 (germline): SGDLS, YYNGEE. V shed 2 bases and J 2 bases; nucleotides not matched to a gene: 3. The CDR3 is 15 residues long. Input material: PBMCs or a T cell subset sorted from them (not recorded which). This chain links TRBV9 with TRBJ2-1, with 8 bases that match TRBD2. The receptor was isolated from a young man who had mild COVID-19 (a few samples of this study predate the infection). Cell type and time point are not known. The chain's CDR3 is CASSVQAGAYNEQFF. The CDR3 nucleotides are TGTGCCAGCAGCGTCCAAGCGGGGGCCTACAATGAGCAGTTCTTC.